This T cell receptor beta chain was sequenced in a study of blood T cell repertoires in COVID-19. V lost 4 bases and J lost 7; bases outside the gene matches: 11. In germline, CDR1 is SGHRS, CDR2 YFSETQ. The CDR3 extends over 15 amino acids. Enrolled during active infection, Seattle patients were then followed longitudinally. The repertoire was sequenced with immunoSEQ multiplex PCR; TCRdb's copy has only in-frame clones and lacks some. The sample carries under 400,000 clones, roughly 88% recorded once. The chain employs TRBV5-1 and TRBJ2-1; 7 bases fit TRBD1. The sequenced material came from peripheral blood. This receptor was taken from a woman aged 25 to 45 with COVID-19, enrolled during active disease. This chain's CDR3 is CASSPGYRDSNEQFF. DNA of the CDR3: TGCGCCAGCAGCCCTGGGTACAGGGACAGTAATGAGCAGTTCTTC.